The rows below give T cell receptor beta chains drawn from one sample of a study of spatial heterogeneity in lung cancer. TCRdb redid the calling of the 5' RACE reads with MiXCR, one entry per CDR3 protein. The repertoire consists of about 50,000 distinct CDR3 sequences, with approximately 7.6% occurring once and the leading ten covering less than 15%. The sequencing used PBMCs, collected at surgery. These receptors originate from a female donor with early-stage non-small cell lung cancer. Each CDR3 is given with its conserved first and last residue. The D gene is left open where the match is weak. Part of the rows lack a size; the others show once, few, many or a class for expanded clones.

CDR3nt: TGTGCCACCAGTGATACTCCGGGACAGGGGGCCCCTTTAGCCAAAAACATTCAGTACTTC
CDR3aa: CATSDTPGQGAPLAKNIQYF
len: 20
j_gene: TRBJ2-4
d_gene: TRBD1
v_gene: TRBV24-1
abundance: few

CDR3nt: TGCAGTGCTAGTCTCCGGGACACGCAAGAGACCCAGTACTTC
CDR3aa: CSASLRDTQETQYF
len: 14
j_gene: TRBJ2-5
d_gene: -
v_gene: TRBV20-1
abundance: -

CDR3nt: TGTGCCAGCAGTTTCTTCCACAGGGAGGAGTATGGCTACACCTTC
CDR3aa: CASSFFHREEYGYTF
len: 15
j_gene: TRBJ1-2
d_gene: -
v_gene: TRBV12-3/TRBV12-4
abundance: few

CDR3nt: TGTGCCAGCAGTTGGGTAACTGGAAATTCACCCCTCCACTTT
CDR3aa: CASSWVTGNSPLHF
len: 14
j_gene: TRBJ1-6
d_gene: -
v_gene: TRBV5-6
abundance: many

CDR3nt: TGTGCCAGCAGTGCGCTAGCGGGGGCTCGCAATGAGCAGTTCTTC
CDR3aa: CASSALAGARNEQFF
len: 15
j_gene: TRBJ2-1
d_gene: TRBD2
v_gene: TRBV6-6
abundance: many

CDR3nt: TGTGCCACCAGTGAAGCGGGGGGTATTTCGGAGACCCAGTACTTC
CDR3aa: CATSEAGGISETQYF
len: 15
j_gene: TRBJ2-5
d_gene: TRBD2
v_gene: TRBV24-1
abundance: few

CDR3nt: TGCAGTGCTAGCGTACCTCCGGGACAGGGGGCTTGGGAAGCACGACAGCCCCAGCATTTT
CDR3aa: CSASVPPGQGAWEARQPQHF
len: 20
j_gene: TRBJ1-5
d_gene: TRBD1
v_gene: TRBV20-1
abundance: few

CDR3nt: TGTGCCAGCAGCTTAACAGGGCCAGACTCACCCCTCCACTTT
CDR3aa: CASSLTGPDSPLHF
len: 14
j_gene: TRBJ1-6
d_gene: -
v_gene: TRBV7-2
abundance: many

CDR3nt: TGTGCCACCAGTGATTTTGACGGGAGGGGAGGAGAGACCCAGTACTTC
CDR3aa: CATSDFDGRGGETQYF
len: 16
j_gene: TRBJ2-5
d_gene: TRBD2
v_gene: TRBV24-1
abundance: few

CDR3nt: TGTGCCTGGAGTGTAGATTTTAGCAATGAGCAGTTCTTC
CDR3aa: CAWSVDFSNEQFF
len: 13
j_gene: TRBJ2-1
d_gene: -
v_gene: TRBV30
abundance: many